This T cell receptor beta chain was sequenced during a study of cytomegalovirus exposure and HLA in healthy donors. PCR involved 60 Vbeta and 13 Jbeta primers. Assay: immunoSEQ multiplex PCR; the TCRdb copy retains only in-frame clones and omits some. Among about 120,000 clones, 80% to 85% were seen once, and the ten largest hold around 2.2%. The CDR3 sequence is 15 residues long. Concerning this clone: Its antigen is still unknown.

Study-level findings and limits: In vitro, three CMV-associated chains proved specific for CMV antigens. Accurate prediction of HLA-A and HLA-B alleles (for most subjects) was reportedly achieved from TCR beta sequences.

J is TRBJ2-5 and V is TRBV12-2; the table's TRBD2 call for D was not verified on the DNA. TRBV12-2 is assigned pseudogene status. The sequenced sample was PBMCs. The receptor was isolated from a man aged 30-40 years in good health and CMV-seronegative. The CDR3 DNA is TGTGCAAGTCGTAATAGCGGGGAACACCAAGAGACCCAGTACTTC. Translated, it gives CASRNSGEHQETQYF.